Listed below are T cell receptor beta chains from one sample, sequenced in a study of molecular identifiers for immune sequencing clone quantification. TCRdb re-called the PCR reads with MiXCR, one entry per CDR3 protein. The sample holds under 600,000 distinct CDR3 sequences, 25% seen once. The sequencing input was naive CD8+ T cells from blood, with Jurkat cell RNA spiked in. The receptors originated from a human donor in good health. Some libraries in this study had Jurkat cell RNA spiked in. CDR3s include the opening cysteine and the closing phenylalanine or tryptophan. Fields, in order: J gene, V gene, D gene, clone size, CDR3 protein, CDR3 DNA. D genes are given only for firm matches. Some rows mark clone size as missing; the rest say once, few, many or name a class of expanded clone.

>TRBJ1-4|TRBV7-2|.|many
CASSFNPGASEKLFF
TGTGCCAGCAGCTTTAACCCAGGTGCCTCTGAAAAACTGTTTTTT
>TRBJ1-5|TRBV27|.|many
CASREGGNQPQHF
TGTGCCAGCAGGGAGGGGGGGAATCAGCCCCAGCATTTT
>TRBJ2-4|TRBV12-3/TRBV12-4|.|few
CASSPGQLGKNIQYF
TGTGCCAGCAGTCCTGGGCAGCTGGGCAAAAACATTCAGTACTTC
>TRBJ1-1|TRBV5-1|.|.
CASSFIRDTEAFF
TGCGCCAGCAGCTTCATCAGGGACACTGAAGCTTTCTTT
>TRBJ1-5|TRBV2|.|many
CASSEGGYSNQPQHF
TGTGCCAGCAGTGAAGGAGGGTATAGCAATCAGCCCCAGCATTTT
>TRBJ2-2|TRBV5-6|.|few
CASSLAESANTGELFF
TGTGCCAGCAGCTTGGCCGAGAGTGCGAACACCGGGGAGCTGTTTTTT
>TRBJ2-2|TRBV29-1|.|few
CSVFASNTGELFF
TGCAGCGTTTTTGCCTCGAACACCGGGGAGCTGTTTTTT
>TRBJ2-6|TRBV28|TRBD1|.
CASRSTQQGIGANVLTF
TGTGCCAGCAGATCAACGCAACAGGGGATTGGGGCCAACGTCCTGACTTTC
>TRBJ1-1|TRBV6-2/TRBV6-3|.|few
CASSDPQNMNTEAFF
TGTGCCAGCAGTGACCCACAGAACATGAACACTGAAGCTTTCTTT
>TRBJ2-5|TRBV7-9|.|few
CASSLALGGVAETQYF
TGTGCCAGCAGCTTAGCGCTGGGGGGAGTAGCGGAGACCCAGTACTTC
>TRBJ2-1|TRBV28|TRBD2|.
CASSPLGTSGRDDEQFF
TGTGCCAGCAGTCCCCTTGGGACTAGCGGGAGAGACGATGAGCAGTTCTTC
>TRBJ2-3|TRBV20-1|.|many
CSARPPEGLADTQYF
TGCAGTGCTAGACCCCCCGAAGGATTAGCAGATACGCAGTATTTT
>TRBJ2-7|TRBV12-3/TRBV12-4|.|.
CASRKGLASSYEQYF
TGTGCCAGCAGAAAAGGCTTGGCAAGCTCCTACGAGCAGTACTTC
>TRBJ1-2|TRBV4-1|.|.
CASSQEAVYLGNYGYTF
TGCGCCAGCAGCCAAGAGGCGGTCTATCTGGGAAACTATGGCTACACCTTC
>TRBJ2-1|TRBV29-1|TRBD2|few
CSVRGGSNEQFF
TGCAGCGTACGGGGGGGCTCCAATGAGCAGTTCTTC
>TRBJ2-5|TRBV5-5|.|few
CASSLGDSTGETQYF
TGTGCCAGCAGCTTGGGGGACTCTACCGGAGAGACCCAGTACTTC
>TRBJ2-5|TRBV7-9|TRBD2|many
CASSLGLGRETQYF
TGTGCCAGCAGCTTGGGACTAGGGAGAGAGACCCAGTACTTC
>TRBJ2-2|TRBV12-3/TRBV12-4|.|.
CARSSPGFPGALFF
TGTGCCCGCAGTTCTCCAGGGTTCCCCGGGGCGCTGTTTTTT